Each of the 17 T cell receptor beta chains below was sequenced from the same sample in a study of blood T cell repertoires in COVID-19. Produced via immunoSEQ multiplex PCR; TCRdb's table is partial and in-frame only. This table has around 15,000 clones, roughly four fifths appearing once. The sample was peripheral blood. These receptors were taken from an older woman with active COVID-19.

CDR3 bases: TGTGCCAGCAGTCAAATAGCGGGAGAGTTGTACGAGCAGTACTTC. This sequence encodes CASSQIAGELYEQYF. The J gene is TRBJ2-7, the V gene TRBV28, with 9 bases that match TRBD2. V was pared by 5 bases and J by 4 bases, with 9 bases of the junction left unmatched. Germline CDR1 and CDR2: MDHEN and SYDVKM. The CDR3 has 15 amino acids.

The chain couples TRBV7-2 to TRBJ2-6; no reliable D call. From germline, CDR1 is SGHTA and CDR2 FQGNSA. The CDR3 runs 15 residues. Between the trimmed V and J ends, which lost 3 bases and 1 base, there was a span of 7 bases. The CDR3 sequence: CASSLFLSGANVLTF. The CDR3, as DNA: TGTGCCAGCAGCTTGTTCCTTTCTGGGGCCAACGTCCTGACTTTC. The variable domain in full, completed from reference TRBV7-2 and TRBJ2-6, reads GAGVSQSPSNKVTEKGKDVELRCDPISGHTALYWYRQSLGQGLEFLIYFQGNSAPDKSGLPSDRFSAERTGGSVSTLTIQRTQQEDSAVYLCASSLFLSGANVLTFGAGSRLTVL.

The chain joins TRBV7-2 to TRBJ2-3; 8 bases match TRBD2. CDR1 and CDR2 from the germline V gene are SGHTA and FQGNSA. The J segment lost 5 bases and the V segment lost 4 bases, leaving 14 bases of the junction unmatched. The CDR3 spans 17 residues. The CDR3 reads CASSYPLTGRAIDTQYF. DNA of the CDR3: TGTGCCAGCAGCTACCCTCTTACCGGGAGGGCCATAGATACGCAGTATTTT.

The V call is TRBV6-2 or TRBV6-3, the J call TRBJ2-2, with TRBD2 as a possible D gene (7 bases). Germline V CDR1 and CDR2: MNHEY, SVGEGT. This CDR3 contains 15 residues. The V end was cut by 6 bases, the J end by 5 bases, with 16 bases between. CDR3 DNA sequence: TGTGCCAGCAGCCGACAGAGGGGGGGAACCGGGGAGCTGTTTTTT. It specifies CASSRQRGGTGELFF.

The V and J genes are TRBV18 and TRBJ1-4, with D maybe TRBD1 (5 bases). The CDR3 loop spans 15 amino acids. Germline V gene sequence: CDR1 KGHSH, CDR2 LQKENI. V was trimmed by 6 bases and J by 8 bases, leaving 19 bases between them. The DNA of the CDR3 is TGTGCCAGCTCGCTTAGCTACGGGGGAGGCGAAAAACTGTTTTTT. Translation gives CASSLSYGGGEKLFF.

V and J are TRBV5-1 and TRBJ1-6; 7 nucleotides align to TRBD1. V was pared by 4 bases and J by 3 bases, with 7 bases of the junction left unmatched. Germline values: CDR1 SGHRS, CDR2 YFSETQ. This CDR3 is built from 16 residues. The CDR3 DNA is TGCGCCAGCAGCCCGGAGACAGGGTACTATAATTCACCCCTCCACTTT. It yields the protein CASSPETGYYNSPLHF.

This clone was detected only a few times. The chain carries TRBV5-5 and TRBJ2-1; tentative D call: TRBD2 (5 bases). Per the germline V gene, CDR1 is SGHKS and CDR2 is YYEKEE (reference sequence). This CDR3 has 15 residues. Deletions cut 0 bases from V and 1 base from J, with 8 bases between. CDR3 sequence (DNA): TGTGCCAGCAGCTTGGACGGGGATTCCTACAATGAGCAGTTCTTC. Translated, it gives CASSLDGDSYNEQFF. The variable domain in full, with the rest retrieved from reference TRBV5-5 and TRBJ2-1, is DAGVTQSPTHLIKTRGQQVTLRCSPISGHKSVSWYQQVLGQGPQFIFQYYEKEERGRGNFPDRFSARQFPNYSSELNVNALLLGDSALYLCASSLDGDSYNEQFFGPGTRLTVL.

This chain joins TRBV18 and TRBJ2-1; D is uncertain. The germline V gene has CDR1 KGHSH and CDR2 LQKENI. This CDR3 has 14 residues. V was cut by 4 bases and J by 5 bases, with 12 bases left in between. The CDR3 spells CASSLGIRDNEQFF. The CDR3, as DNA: TGTGCCAGCTCACTCGGAATCCGGGACAATGAGCAGTTCTTC.

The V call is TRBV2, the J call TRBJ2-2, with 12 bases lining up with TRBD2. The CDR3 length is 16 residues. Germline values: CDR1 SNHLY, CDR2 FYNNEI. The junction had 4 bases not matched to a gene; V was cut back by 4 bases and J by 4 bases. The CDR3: CASSASGRGGTGELFF. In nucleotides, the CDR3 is TGTGCCAGCAGTGCTAGCGGGAGGGGGGGCACCGGGGAGCTGTTTTTT.

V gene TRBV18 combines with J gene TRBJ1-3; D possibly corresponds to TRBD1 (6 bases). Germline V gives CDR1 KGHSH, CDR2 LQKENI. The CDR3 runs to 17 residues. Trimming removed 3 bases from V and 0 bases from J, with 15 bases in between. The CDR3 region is CASSPFRTASSGNTIYF. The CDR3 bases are TGTGCCAGCTCACCTTTTCGGACAGCGAGCTCTGGAAACACCATATATTTT.

The CDR3 DNA reads as TGTGCCAGCTCACCTGCAGGGATCTATGGCTACACCTTC. Its translation is CASSPAGIYGYTF. V and J are TRBV18 and TRBJ1-2; TRBD1 might be the D (5 bases). The V and J ends lost 3 bases and 4 bases respectively, with 9 bases between them. This CDR3 has 13 residues. Germline values: CDR1 KGHSH, CDR2 LQKENI.

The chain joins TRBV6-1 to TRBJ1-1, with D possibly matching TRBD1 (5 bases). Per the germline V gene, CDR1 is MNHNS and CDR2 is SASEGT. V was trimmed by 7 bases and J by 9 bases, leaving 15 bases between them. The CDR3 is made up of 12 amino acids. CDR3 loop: CASTLPGLKAFF. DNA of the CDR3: TGTGCCAGCACCCTCCCGGGACTGAAAGCTTTCTTT.

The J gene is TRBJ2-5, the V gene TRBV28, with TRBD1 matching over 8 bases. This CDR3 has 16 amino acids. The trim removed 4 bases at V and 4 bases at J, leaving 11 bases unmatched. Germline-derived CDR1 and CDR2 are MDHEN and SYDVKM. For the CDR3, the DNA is TGTGCCAGCAGTTCTCCCTTCAGGGGGCAAGGAGAGACCCAGTACTTC. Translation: CASSSPFRGQGETQYF.

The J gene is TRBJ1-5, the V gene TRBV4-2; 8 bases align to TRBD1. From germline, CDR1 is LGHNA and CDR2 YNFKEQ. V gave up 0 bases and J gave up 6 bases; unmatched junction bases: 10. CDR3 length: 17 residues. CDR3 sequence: CASSQELRGRAGQPQHF. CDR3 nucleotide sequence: TGTGCCAGCAGCCAAGAGCTCAGGGGGCGCGCCGGTCAGCCCCAGCATTTT.

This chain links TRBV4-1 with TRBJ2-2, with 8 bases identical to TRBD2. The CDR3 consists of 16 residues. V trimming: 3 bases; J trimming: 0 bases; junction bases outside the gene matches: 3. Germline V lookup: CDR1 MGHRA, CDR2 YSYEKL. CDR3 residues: CASSHAGGANTGELFF. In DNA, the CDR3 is TGCGCCAGCAGCCATGCGGGAGGCGCGAACACCGGGGAGCTGTTTTTT.

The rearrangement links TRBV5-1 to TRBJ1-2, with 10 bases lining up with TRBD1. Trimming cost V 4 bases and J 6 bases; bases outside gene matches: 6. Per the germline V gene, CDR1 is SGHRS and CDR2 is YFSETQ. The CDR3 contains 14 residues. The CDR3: CASSDQTGGHGYTF. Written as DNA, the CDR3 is TGCGCCAGCAGCGACCAGACAGGGGGCCATGGCTACACCTTC.

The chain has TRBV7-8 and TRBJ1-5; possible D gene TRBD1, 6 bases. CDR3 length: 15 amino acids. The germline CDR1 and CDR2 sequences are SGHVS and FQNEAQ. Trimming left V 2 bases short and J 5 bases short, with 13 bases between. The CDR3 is CASSLNRENYQPQHF. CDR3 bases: TGTGCCAGCAGCTTAAACAGGGAAAACTATCAGCCCCAGCATTTT.